The T cell receptor beta chain described here comes from a study of CD8 T cells in Susac syndrome. RNA, at about 0.45 to 1 ug, was reverse transcribed with random hexamers. TCRdb reanalysed the immunoSEQ multiplex PCR reads using MiXCR and keeps one entry per CDR3 protein. The sample consists of 150,000 to 180,000 distinct CDR3 sequences, approximately 96% of them appearing once. CDR1 is MNHEY and CDR2 is SVGAGI in the germline V gene. The CDR3 totals 14 residues. Trimming left V 7 bases short and J 1 base short, with 10 bases between. The source of this sequence is a human donor with Susac syndrome. V and J are TRBV6-5 and TRBJ2-2; D remains unclear. The sample was CD4+ T cells from PBMCs. CDR3 coding DNA: TGTGCCAGCACCAACATAGGGAACACCGGGGAGCTGTTTTTT. Amino acid sequence: CASTNIGNTGELFF.